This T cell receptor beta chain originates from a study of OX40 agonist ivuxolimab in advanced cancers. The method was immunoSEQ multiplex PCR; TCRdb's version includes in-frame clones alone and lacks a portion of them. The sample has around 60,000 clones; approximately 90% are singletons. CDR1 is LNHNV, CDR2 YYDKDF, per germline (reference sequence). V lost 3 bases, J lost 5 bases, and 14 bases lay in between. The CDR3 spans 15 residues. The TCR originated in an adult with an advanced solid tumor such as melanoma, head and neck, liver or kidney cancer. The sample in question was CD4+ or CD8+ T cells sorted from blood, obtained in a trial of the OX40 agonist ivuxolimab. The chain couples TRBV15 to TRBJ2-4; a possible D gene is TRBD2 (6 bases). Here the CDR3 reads CATSRYTSNENIQYF. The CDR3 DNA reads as TGTGCCACCAGCAGGTATACTAGCAACGAAAACATTCAGTACTTC.